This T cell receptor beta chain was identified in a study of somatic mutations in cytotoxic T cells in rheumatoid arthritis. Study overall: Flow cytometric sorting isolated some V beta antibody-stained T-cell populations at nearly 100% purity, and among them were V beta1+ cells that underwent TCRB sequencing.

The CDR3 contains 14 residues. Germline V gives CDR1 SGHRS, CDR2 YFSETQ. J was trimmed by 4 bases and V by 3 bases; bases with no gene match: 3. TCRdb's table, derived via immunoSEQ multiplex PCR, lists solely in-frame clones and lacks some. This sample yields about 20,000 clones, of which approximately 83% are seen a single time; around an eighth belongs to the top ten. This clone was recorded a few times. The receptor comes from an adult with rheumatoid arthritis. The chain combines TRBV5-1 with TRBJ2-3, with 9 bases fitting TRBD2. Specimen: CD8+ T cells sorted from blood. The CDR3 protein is CASSYSGRSDTQYF. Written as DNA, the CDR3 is TGCGCCAGCAGCTATAGCGGGAGATCAGATACGCAGTATTTT.